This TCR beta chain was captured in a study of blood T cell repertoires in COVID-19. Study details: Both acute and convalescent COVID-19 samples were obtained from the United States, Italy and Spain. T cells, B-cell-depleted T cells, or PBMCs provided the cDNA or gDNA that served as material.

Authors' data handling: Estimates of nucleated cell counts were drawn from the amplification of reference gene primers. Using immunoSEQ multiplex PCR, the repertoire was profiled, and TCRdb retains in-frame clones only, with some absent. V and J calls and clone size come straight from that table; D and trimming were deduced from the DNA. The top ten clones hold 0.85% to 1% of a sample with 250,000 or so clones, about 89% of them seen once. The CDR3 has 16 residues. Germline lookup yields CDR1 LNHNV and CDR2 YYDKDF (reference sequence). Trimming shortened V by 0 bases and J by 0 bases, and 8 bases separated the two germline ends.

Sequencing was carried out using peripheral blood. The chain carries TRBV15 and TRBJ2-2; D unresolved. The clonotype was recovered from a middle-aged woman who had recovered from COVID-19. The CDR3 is CATSRDSSSNTGELFF. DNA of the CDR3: TGTGCCACCAGCAGAGATTCCTCCTCGAACACCGGGGAGCTGTTTTTT.